Below, one T cell receptor beta chain is given with its context. This entry belongs to a study of cytomegalovirus exposure and HLA in healthy donors. At the level of the study: There were around 390 genotyped donors. Of these, about 81% fell in the genetic ancestry cluster associated with self-reported Caucasian donors.

Germline V gene sequence: CDR1 SGHTA, CDR2 FQGNSA. This CDR3 contains 15 residues. Trimming left V 3 bases short and J 1 base short, with 12 bases between. The PCR made use of 60 Vbeta and 13 Jbeta primers. Data came from immunoSEQ multiplex PCR; TCRdb stores just in-frame clones and leaves some out. Of 85,000 to 95,000 clones listed, 60% to 85% are singletons. The chain recombines TRBV7-2 with TRBJ1-1; D is undetermined. Source material: PBMCs. The TCR was taken from a man under 40 in good health and CMV-seropositive. Here the CDR3 reads CASSFPRQSNTEAFF. The CDR3 nucleotides are TGTGCCAGCAGCTTCCCGCGCCAATCGAACACTGAAGCTTTCTTT.